The T cell receptor (beta chain) under discussion was sequenced for a study of T cells in Graves' hyperthyroidism and ophthalmopathy (dated by TCRdb to the late 2010s). In the study overall: Peripheral blood was collected at initial diagnosis, before any treatment. To identify TCR V-J signatures that set the groups apart, the researchers used a discovery cohort of about a hundred patients, made up of 40 to 45 with Graves' ophthalmopathy and about 55 with stable Graves' hyperthyroidism. After sampling, hyperthyroidism patients received methimazole starting at 30 mg daily, and ophthalmopathy patients received high-dose intravenous methylprednisolone. The paper reports TCR Vbeta CDR3 sequencing of 135 peripheral blood samples: approximately 41 ophthalmopathy, fewer than 85 hyperthyroidism and some 17 progressor patients. The study also compared thyroid tissue and blood T-cell repertoires from a handful of Graves' hyperthyroidism patients. For training and testing, the 100 or so patients in the discovery cohort were randomly divided in a 7:3 ratio. Whether ophthalmopathy could be predicted prospectively was tested in an independent validation cohort made up of some 20 hyperthyroidism patients plus 17 patients who later progressed to ophthalmopathy. Broader findings and caveats from the paper: No statistical method was used to set the sample size in advance, and investigators knew the group allocation. A model built on a 13 V-J signature distinguished ophthalmopathy from stable hyperthyroidism, reaching around 88% sensitivity and around 81% specificity in cross-validation and 80%/75% in testing. During validation, the model predicted progression to ophthalmopathy a median of around 6 months ahead of onset, with just under 71% sensitivity and 72% to 80% specificity. Blood samples also contained most of the expanded thyroid clonotypes (frequency above 0.001), which suggests that blood repertoires may reflect thyroid immune responses.

Ophthalmopathy patients had moderately to severely active disease, Clinical Activity Score of at least 3, NOSPECS grade of at least 4, and duration under 3 months. Patients with uncontrolled infections, other autoimmune diseases, pregnancy or lactation were excluded. Diagnoses were based on clinical symptoms, serum thyroxine and TRAb, thyroid ultrasound and orbital computed tomography. Ficoll-Paque density gradient centrifugation was used to isolate PBMCs from about 10 ml of fresh peripheral blood. Total RNA was extracted with Trizol reagent, and quality was checked on an Agilent 2100 Bioanalyzer. V lost 5 bases and J lost 7 bases; the stretch between them is 11 bases long. The CDR3 runs 12 residues from the cysteine to the phenylalanine. Only the CDR3 DNA stays, 36 bases, in frame from base 1. This clonotype was found many times. The specificity of this receptor is unknown. The record has no base qualities; no much larger clone is one base away.

TCR beta CDR3 regions were amplified from RNA transcripts. The TCR CDR3 was subjected to a first round of RT-PCR using the HTBI primer set and the Qiagen OneStep RT-PCR kit. Libraries were constructed in a second round of multiplex PCR, after which size selection and purification were performed. Sequencing of the libraries was done on an Illumina HiSeq2000 using paired-end 100 bp reads. As for the original processing: SOAPnuke was used to process the raw data, with reads discarded if the reads contained adapters or uncalled bases, had a mean Phred below 15, or lacked an exact constant-primer or identifier match. High-quality paired reads were merged using COPE v1.2.5, and each unique nucleotide sequence was defined as a clonotype. Clonotypes were aligned to IMGT TRBV, TRBD and TRBJ reference segments using MiTCR v1.1. The analysis included only V-J combinations with a frequency above 0.0001, which together covered more than 98% of the repertoires. The TCS score was defined as F50 (clonal expansion) divided by E x V (chaos), with BLOSUM62-based TCRdist calculated between CDR3 peptides within each V-J. Welch's t-statistics and random forest reduced roughly 500 V-J features to roughly 13, which were used in a naive Bayes classifier (R e1071). TCRdb reprocessed the public reads (quality trimming at Q25 with fastp, clone calling with MiXCR) and kept in-frame beta chains. Merged by CDR3 protein, the rows form single entries marked with the most common genes and DNA. TCRdb assigned the V and J calls; the authors' analysis was not used. This sample lists 330,000 or so distinct CDR3 sequences; 15% to 20% were detected once. Together, the top ten hold 15% of the sample.

The chain links TRBV12-3 or TRBV12-4 with TRBJ1-2; TRBD1 could be the D gene, as 6 bases match. Sequencing was done on a sample of blood. This receptor was taken from a woman between 40 and 50 years old with Graves' ophthalmopathy. The CDR3 sequence is CASSQGGLGYTF. At the DNA level, the sequence is TGTGCCAGCAGTCAAGGGGGACTTGGCTACACCTTC.